One and the same sample provided the 5 T cell receptor beta chains below, sequenced in a study of cytomegalovirus exposure and HLA in healthy donors. The study ran its PCR with 60 Vbeta and 13 Jbeta primers. Data came from immunoSEQ multiplex PCR; TCRdb stores just in-frame clones and leaves some out. The sample has over 90,000 clones; about three quarters are singletons. Sequencing was carried out using PBMCs. The receptors here all came from a woman aged 50 to 60 in good health and CMV-seropositive.

The chain employs TRBV5-1 and TRBJ2-1; TRBD2 might be the D (5 bases). The V and J ends lost 7 bases and 2 bases respectively, with 13 bases between them. CDR3 length equals 14 residues. Germline assignment: CDR1 SGHRS and CDR2 YFSETQ. The chain's CDR3 is CASSLLGTYNEQFF. CDR3 nucleotide sequence: TGCGCCAGCTCTTTACTCGGGACCTACAATGAGCAGTTCTTC.

V and J are TRBV29-1 and TRBJ2-7, with TRBD2 as a possible D gene (5 bases). The CDR3 runs 13 residues. Trimming stripped 8 bases from V and 4 bases from J, with 18 bases between. The germline V gene encodes CDR1 SQVTM and CDR2 ANQGSEA. CDR3 loop: CSYTTGITYEQYF. CDR3 nucleotide sequence: TGCAGCTACACCACCGGGATTACTTACGAGCAGTACTTC.

The table lists this clone with a few counts. The rearrangement joins TRBV2 to TRBJ2-2, with TRBD2 matching over 7 bases. The V segment lost 6 bases and the J segment 6 bases; nucleotides outside the gene matches: 7. There are 14 residues in the CDR3. The germline CDR1 and CDR2 sequences are SNHLY and FYNNEI. The CDR3 sequence is CASSPRTRAGELFF. Here the CDR3 DNA reads TGTGCCAGCAGCCCCAGGACTAGGGCCGGGGAGCTGTTTTTT.

This chain connects TRBV5-1 to TRBJ2-6; possibly TRBD2 for D (5 bases). The CDR3 is 15 residues long. With 4 bases removed from V and 4 bases from J, the gap between germline ends came to 12 bases. CDR1 is SGHRS, CDR2 YFSETQ, per germline. As DNA, the CDR3 is TGCGCCAGCAGCCTAGAGCTAGCCGGGGCCAACGTCCTGACTTTC. It yields the protein CASSLELAGANVLTF.

The gene calls are TRBV9 and TRBJ1-5, with D possibly being TRBD1 (5 bases). This CDR3 is 14 amino acids long. Germline loops: CDR1 SGDLS, CDR2 YYNGEE. V was trimmed by 1 base and J by 6 bases, leaving 11 bases between them. The CDR3 coding sequence is TGTGCCAGCAGCGTATCCGCGGGGGGTCAGCCCCAGCATTTT. It encodes CASSVSAGGQPQHF.